This TCR beta chain was sequenced in a study of cytomegalovirus exposure and HLA in healthy donors. Study-wide points: Links to common viral pathogens appeared, in a later analysis, for several of the most significant clusters.

The study ran its PCR with 60 Vbeta and 13 Jbeta primers. Measured with immunoSEQ multiplex PCR; TCRdb has only the in-frame clones, and not every one. This table holds 100,000 or so clones, 78% found once. J gave up 0 bases and V 3 bases, and 3 bases lay outside the gene matches. CDR3 length: 15 residues. The germline V gene has CDR1 GTSNPN and CDR2 SVGIG (reference sequence). With regard to this clone: Its antigen remains unknown.

Sequencing was performed on PBMCs. The chain links TRBV30 to TRBJ2-5; TRBD1 matches 11 bases. The TCR comes from a man aged 25 to 40 in good health and CMV-seronegative. The DNA for the CDR3 is TGTGCCTGGAGCCGGGACAGGGGGTACCAAGAGACCCAGTACTTC. Translation gives CAWSRDRGYQETQYF.